This TCR beta chain was sequenced during a study of identical twins. General study results and limits: A lower insertion count was a feature of abundant cord blood beta clonotypes, with no such feature in memory repertoires. Shared out-of-frame alpha sequences (those common to twins) showed excess low generation probability.

This clonotype was observed a few times. The antigen is unknown. This CDR3 is 15 amino acids long. V lost 4 bases to trimming and J lost 2 bases, with 15 bases between them. The germline CDR1 and CDR2 sequences are SGHRS and YFSETQ. Unique molecular identifiers were present on cDNA, and template switching added a universal primer site. MiXCR, run by TCRdb on the 5' RACE reads, gives a single entry per CDR3 protein. The table lists hundreds of thousands of distinct CDR3 sequences, 8.5% to 9% of them singletons. The data also belong to a second study, concerning yellow fever vaccine responses in identical twins. Turning to that study: Twins showed a vaccine T cell response that reportedly seemed partly convergent, partly personalized.

The chain carries TRBV5-1 and TRBJ2-5; TRBD1 is a possible D gene (6 bases). Input material: PBMCs. The source of this sequence is a woman aged 18-29 years in good health. The CDR3 is CASSTVTGSQETQYF. The CDR3 nucleotides read TGCGCCAGCAGCACAGTGACAGGTTCTCAAGAGACCCAGTACTTC. The entire variable domain, with the rest obtained from reference TRBV5-1 and TRBJ2-5, is as follows: KAGVTQTPRYLIKTRGQQVTLSCSPISGHRSVSWYQQTPGQGLQFLFEYFSETQRNKGNFPGRFSGRQFSNSRSEMNVSTLELGDSALYLCASSTVTGSQETQYFGPGTRLLVL.